Included here is one TCR beta chain sequence, with context. There is no known antigen for this receptor. Nothing much larger sits one base from this clone, and base qualities are not available. The data were taken from a study of cytomegalovirus exposure and HLA in healthy donors (dated by TCRdb to 2016 to 2017). In the study overall: An earlier analysis of about 530 of the donors reported over 250 Gb of sequence data and 117 million unique TCR beta sequences obtained from around 180 million T cells. On average, around 240,000 unique TCR beta nucleotide sequences were sequenced per donor among a few hundred genotyped donors of the cohort, with roughly 18% of those sequences being non-productive. Donor age, sex, ethnicity and CMV serostatus were compiled together with the repertoire data. The study profiled the T cell repertoires of around 700 subjects by immunosequencing and related them to cytomegalovirus serostatus. Of the 300 to 500 genotyped donors, approximately 80% were placed in the genetic ancestry cluster associated with self-reported Caucasian donors. In a later genetic analysis, genome-wide SNP genotypes for about three fifths of the roughly 670 donors were used, and that subset was treated as a discovery cohort. An early release that covered fewer than 800 HLA-typed donors contained about 290 gigabases of sequencing data and approximately 85 million unique TCR sequences. The aim of the study was to test whether cataloging public T cell receptors could identify signatures of past pathogen exposure. The study combined high-throughput TCR immunosequencing, statistical association of individual TCRs with disease status, and machine learning to predict cytomegalovirus infection status. To study patterns of TCR occurrence, a later analysis re-analyzed previously published TCR beta repertoires from 550 to 800 donors and added high-resolution HLA genotyping. HLA typing included class I and class II loci at four-digit resolution. Every repertoire in the discovery cohort had been generated on one and the same sequencing platform. In addition to the first cohort of approximately 670 subjects, a separate validation cohort of approximately 120 different subjects was used. The later analysis used no new phenotypic data to find candidate immune exposures, relying instead on TCR beta sequences and their occurrence across donors. Roughly 5 DR-DQ haplotypes were handled as single units for association and clustering because linkage in the cohort was strong. The number of donors typed differed by locus, with roughly 620-630 for A, B, C, DRB1 and DQB1, more than 500 for DQA1, 600 to 610 for DPA1, and about 450 for DPB1. An earlier analysis of around 640 of the donors used high-throughput TCR beta sequencing to judge whether each TCR beta V gene segment behaved as functional or pseudogenic.

General study outcomes and caveats: A further reported finding was that TCR beta sequences accurately predicted the HLA-A and HLA-B alleles for most subjects in the first cohort. In vitro tests confirmed that three of the cytomegalovirus-associated TCR beta chains recognize cytomegalovirus antigens. According to the authors, the approach could potentially be generalized to other disease states and immunological phenotypes. Seventeen rarely observed V segments, including chromosome 9 orphons, were excluded from the earlier analysis of several hundred of the donors because counts were too low. According to a later genetic analysis, donors in an Asian-associated ancestry cluster had fewer N-insertions in productive TCRs than the roughly 670-donor mean. In a later analysis, most CMV-associated TCR beta chains were found to appear HLA-restricted, with HLA associations seemingly driven largely by CMV exposure. Across donors, most TCR sequences were observed very rarely, whereas some public TCRs were present in many individuals. Specific HLA alleles were associated with 16,951 TCR beta sequences at a false discovery rate of 0.05 in a later analysis. The study gave a list of about 150 TCR beta chains associated with cytomegalovirus. An earlier analysis of approximately 530 of the donors showed that most TCR beta V segments appeared in productive rearrangements either about 87% or about 30% of the time, which broadly matched IMGT annotations. A later analysis found that TCR association rates varied across HLA loci, with DRB1 alleles showing the most associated TCRs and HLA-C alleles the fewest. In a later analysis, several top co-occurrence clusters were reported to appear linked to parvovirus B19, influenza, CMV and Epstein-Barr virus. Because HLA typing was missing for some donors at each locus, association tests included only the typed subset. In a later genetic analysis, a missense DCLRE1C variant was associated with V-gene and J-gene trimming of TCR beta chains, and the association was replicated in an independent cohort. Presence/absence analyses assumed roughly uniform sequencing depth across donors, an assumption that may not hold. Compared with equally common non-associated chains, HLA-associated TCR beta chains in a later analysis were more clonally expanded and had lower generation probabilities. The cohort was sequenced for TCR beta chains only, and without alpha or paired-chain data the features that could be detected were limited. A cluster of highly shared sequence variants was judged likely to be a technical artifact of the sequencing pipeline. When HLA alleles, especially DR and DQ, strongly co-occurred, TCR associations were difficult to assign to individual alleles. Cytomegalovirus status was reported to be diagnosed by the classifier with high specificity and sensitivity in both the original and validation cohorts. For the cohort, immune exposure information was limited to CMV serostatus. Correlated functional status among segregating V segments might be attributable to linkage disequilibrium, but an unknown experimental factor could not be ruled out.

The cohort comprised more than 550 healthy bone marrow donors. All cohort members were sampled while nominally healthy, although unrecorded immune exposures were likely present. The donor tested CMV seronegative and was one of the 352 seronegative cohort members. A peripheral blood sample was provided by each donor, and peripheral blood mononuclear cells were used for TCR beta sequencing. The Qiagen DNeasy Blood Extraction Kit was used to extract genomic DNA from the blood cell samples. Library creation used the immunoSEQ multiplex PCR assay. For the multiplex PCR, a mixture combining 60 forward primers for TCR Vbeta segments and 13 reverse primers for TCR Jbeta segments was used. The CDR3 region of rearranged TCR beta genes was amplified from genomic DNA with a multiplex PCR assay. The amplified TCR beta libraries were sequenced on the Illumina HiSeq System as 87-base-pair reads. Processing in the source paper ran as follows. In a later analysis, around 80 million unique TCR beta chains were counted across the roughly 670 repertoires, and approximately 11 million of these chains were shared by at least two donors. A nearest-neighbor algorithm error-corrected the raw reads and collapsed the reads into unique sequences, merging closely related sequences to remove PCR and sequencing errors. CDR3 sequences were aligned to IMGT reference sequences to assign V, D and J gene segments. For a sequence to be retained, at least a six-nucleotide match to both a V gene segment and a J gene segment was required. Rearrangements were called productive when the CDR3 lacked stop codons and stayed in frame with V and J; all others were non-productive. CDR3 was defined by IMGT convention, running from the second conserved V-encoded cysteine to the conserved J-encoded phenylalanine. Sequences without an unambiguous match to a single V gene segment were excluded from the earlier analysis of several hundred of the donors. In an earlier analysis of around 590 of the donors, a V segment was called functional when productive rearrangements were above 56.7%, and segregating when the standard deviation between donors exceeded 5%. A statistical classification framework was built for diagnosing cytomegalovirus status from the catalog of TCR beta chain sequences. A later analysis assigned V and J genes by comparing TCR nucleotide sequences with IMGT/GENE-DB human TR gene sequences. A later analysis assigned CDR3 sequences and most-parsimonious VDJ recombination scenarios with the TCRdist pipeline. In a later analysis, every TCR beta chain was defined by the combination of its CDR3 amino acid sequence and its V-gene family, and reads without a unique V-gene family were dropped. A later analysis removed 592 highly shared, low-generation-probability nucleotide sequences to deal with suspected cross-contamination and a sequencing artifact. A later analysis calculated a clonal expansion index for each public chain from normalized within-repertoire ranks of inferred template counts. A later analysis computed generation probabilities with a VDJ recombination model fitted to out-of-frame rearrangements, and checked the results against IGoR. A later analysis scored TCR-TCR, TCR-HLA and TCR-CMV co-occurrence with hypergeometric tests, applying a repertoire-size bias correction to TCR pairs. A later analysis estimated false discovery rates by permuting HLA or CMV assignments 20 times. In a later analysis, co-occurring TCRs were grouped using DBSCAN, and TCRdist sequence similarity was added for clustering within HLA-allele-positive subsets. For co-occurrence clustering, repertoires with fewer than 30,000 or more than 120,000 public chains were excluded, along with four or five repertoires with anomalous nucleotide sharing. TCRdb re-hosts the immuneACCESS table, in-frame sequences only. Its copies lack some clones; in the studies checked, an unresolved V gene accounts for under half of them, and the cause for the rest is not known. V and J calls and clone size are copied from that table; D and trimming were computed from the DNA. Within this sample are approximately 120,000 clones, with about 84% of them counted one time only. The ten largest clones represent around 3.9% of the sample.

The source is a man in his forties in good health and CMV-seronegative. Sequenced material: PBMCs.

The encoded CDR3 is CASSPDRGLYNEQFF. The DNA is TGTGCCAGCAGCCCCGACAGGGGGCTTTACAATGAGCAGTTCTTC. The rearrangement joined TRBV7-3 to TRBJ2-1; 10 of the junction bases match TRBD1. The cysteine opens and the phenylalanine closes a CDR3 of 15 amino acids. Only CDR3 DNA remains: 45 bases, in frame from the first base. Trimming leaves V shorter by 5 bases and J shorter by 4 bases, with the junction holding 5 bases beyond the gene matches. CDR1 and CDR2, per the germline V gene, are SGHTA and FQGTGA.